The present T cell receptor beta chain was sequenced within a study of blood T cell repertoires in COVID-19 (dated by TCRdb to the early 2020s). Study-level background: Samples covering the acute and convalescent phases of COVID-19 were provided by collaborators in the United States, Italy and Spain. Where available, HLA class I and class II types were obtained from metadata supplied by the sample provider rather than from assay-based typing. Nearly every sample came with metadata listing a de-identified subject ID, COVID-19 status, age in years and sex. Samples were obtained from the ongoing ImmuneRACE study (first 160 participants) and from 1,254 subjects provided by 6 global collaborators. A freely available public database, intended as a resource for researchers studying the immune response to SARS-CoV-2, is where the repertoires were released. Deeply sampled blood TCRbeta repertoires from subjects exposed to, actively infected with, or recovered from COVID-19 were included in the dataset. The material from the prospective study consisted of cDNA or gDNA derived from T cells, B-cell-depleted T cells, or PBMCs.

Trimmed from V: 5 bases; trimmed from J: 6 bases; junction bases lacking a gene match: 10. The CDR3 measures 15 amino acids from cysteine to phenylalanine. CDR3 DNA only is kept here, 45 bases in frame from base 1. As encoded in the germline V gene (reference sequence), CDR1 is SGHAT while CDR2 is FQDESV. Points on this clone: Its antigen is still unknown. Base qualities are not provided; no much larger clone lies one nucleotide away.

One collaborating source in Seattle enrolled patients while the patients were actively infected and followed the patients over time throughout the course of disease. Collaborating institutions collected whole blood in K2EDTA tubes following their own protocols. For TCRbeta analysis, collaborators shipped samples in one of three forms: frozen whole blood, isolated PBMCs, or DNA extracted from either of those sample types. What the research found in general, with its limitations: Clinical and demographic metadata were provided uncurated, with the amount varying by source and participant.

The immunoSEQ Assay, a bias-controlled multiplex PCR, was used to amplify TCRbeta CDR3 regions from genomic DNA. For the original study's pipeline: The number of nucleated cells in each sample was estimated by amplification of reference gene primers within the assay. Sequence reads were collapsed and filtered to measure the absolute abundance of every unique TCRbeta CDR3 rearrangement. For each sample, productive Simpson clonality was calculated as the square root of Simpson's diversity index over productive rearrangements. The table comes from immuneACCESS by way of TCRdb, which keeps in-frame sequences with V and J called. Part of the clones is missing from these tables; in studies checked, under half for an unresolved V gene and the rest for unknown reasons. D and trimming were read from the DNA, whereas the V and J calls and clone size are those reported in that table. The sample table holds 350,000 to 450,000 clones, of which roughly 86% were seen once. The ten largest make up about 2.3% of the sample.

The sequence came from a woman aged 60-70 years with COVID-19, enrolled during active disease. The chain is encoded by TRBV11-1 joined to TRBJ2-7, and TRBD1 matches 10 of the central bases. The sequenced material came from peripheral blood. The nucleotide sequence is given as TGTGCCAGCAGCAATACCGGGACAGGGGTCGGCGAGCAGTACTTC. Its product reads: CASSNTGTGVGEQYF.